The T cell receptor beta chain described here comes from a study of blood T cell repertoires in COVID-19. V shed 5 bases and J 5 bases; nucleotides not matched to a gene: 3. Germline V gives CDR1 KGHDR, CDR2 SFDVKD. CDR3 length: 13 residues. Original handling: Amplification of reference gene primers was used by the study to estimate nucleated cell counts. TCRdb's copy holds only in-frame clones and misses some; the assay was immunoSEQ multiplex PCR. The V and J calls and clone size were taken over from that table, and D and trimming were inferred from the DNA. Among some 530,000 clones listed, approximately 85% were seen once.

The TCR originated in a human donor in a cohort sampled during active COVID-19. Sequenced: peripheral blood. The rearrangement uses TRBV24-1 and TRBJ2-7; 9 nucleotides agree with TRBD1. CDR3 nucleotides: TGTGCCACCAGTGGGAGACAGGGGGACGAGCAGTACTTC. Its protein is CATSGRQGDEQYF.